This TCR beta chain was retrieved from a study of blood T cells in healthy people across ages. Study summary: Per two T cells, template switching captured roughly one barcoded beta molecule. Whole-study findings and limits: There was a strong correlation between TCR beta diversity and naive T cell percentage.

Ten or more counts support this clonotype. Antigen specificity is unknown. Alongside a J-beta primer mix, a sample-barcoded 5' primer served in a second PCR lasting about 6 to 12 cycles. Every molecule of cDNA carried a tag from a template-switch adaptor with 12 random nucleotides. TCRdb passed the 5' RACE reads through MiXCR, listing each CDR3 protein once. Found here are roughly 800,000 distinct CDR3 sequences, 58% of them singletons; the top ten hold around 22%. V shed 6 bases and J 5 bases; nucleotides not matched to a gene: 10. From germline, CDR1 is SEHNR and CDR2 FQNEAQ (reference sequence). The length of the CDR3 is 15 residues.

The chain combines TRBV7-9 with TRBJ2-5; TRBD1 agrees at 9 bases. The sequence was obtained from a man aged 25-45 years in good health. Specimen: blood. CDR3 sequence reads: CASRTDRGLTETQYF. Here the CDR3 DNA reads TGTGCCAGCAGAACGGACAGGGGACTTACGGAGACCCAGTACTTC.